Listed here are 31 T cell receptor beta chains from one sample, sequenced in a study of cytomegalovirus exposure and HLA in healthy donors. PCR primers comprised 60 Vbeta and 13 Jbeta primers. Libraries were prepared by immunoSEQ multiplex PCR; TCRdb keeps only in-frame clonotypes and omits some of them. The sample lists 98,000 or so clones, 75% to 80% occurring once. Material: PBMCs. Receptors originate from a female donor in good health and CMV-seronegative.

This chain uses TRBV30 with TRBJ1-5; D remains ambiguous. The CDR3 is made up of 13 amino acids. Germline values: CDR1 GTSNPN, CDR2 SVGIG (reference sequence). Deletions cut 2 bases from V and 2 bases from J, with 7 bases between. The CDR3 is CAWSIGGNQPQHF. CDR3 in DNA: TGTGCCTGGAGTATCGGGGGCAATCAGCCCCAGCATTTT.

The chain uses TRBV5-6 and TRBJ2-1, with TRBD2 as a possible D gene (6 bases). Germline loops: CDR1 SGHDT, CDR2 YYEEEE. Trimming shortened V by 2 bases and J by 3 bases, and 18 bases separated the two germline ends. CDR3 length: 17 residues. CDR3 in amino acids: CASSLYSGTGNYNEQFF. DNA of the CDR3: TGTGCCAGCAGCTTATATTCCGGGACTGGGAACTACAATGAGCAGTTCTTC.

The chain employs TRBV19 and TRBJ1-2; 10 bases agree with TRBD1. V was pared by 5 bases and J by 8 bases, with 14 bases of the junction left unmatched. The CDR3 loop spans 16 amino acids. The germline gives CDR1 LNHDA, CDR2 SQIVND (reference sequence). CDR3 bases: TGTGCCAGTAGTCTAGGGGACAGGGGCAAAGCTAGAGGCTACACCTTC. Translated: CASSLGDRGKARGYTF.

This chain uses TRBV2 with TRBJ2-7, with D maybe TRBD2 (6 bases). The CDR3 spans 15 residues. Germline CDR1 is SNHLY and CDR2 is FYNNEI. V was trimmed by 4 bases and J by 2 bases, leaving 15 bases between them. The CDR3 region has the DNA TGTGCCAGCAGTGGACGTTGGAGGGAAACCTACGAGCAGTACTTC. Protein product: CASSGRWRETYEQYF.

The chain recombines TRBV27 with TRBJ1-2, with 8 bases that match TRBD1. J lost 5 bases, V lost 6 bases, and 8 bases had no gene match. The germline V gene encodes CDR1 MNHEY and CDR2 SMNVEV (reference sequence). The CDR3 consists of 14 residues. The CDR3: CASRRPRTGYGYTF. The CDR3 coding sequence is TGTGCCAGCAGGAGACCCAGGACAGGGTATGGCTACACCTTC.

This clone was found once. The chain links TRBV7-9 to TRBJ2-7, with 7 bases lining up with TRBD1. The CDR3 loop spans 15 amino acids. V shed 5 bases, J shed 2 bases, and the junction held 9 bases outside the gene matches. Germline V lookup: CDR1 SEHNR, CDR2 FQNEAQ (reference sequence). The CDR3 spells CASSRGQTLTYEQYF. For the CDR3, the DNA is TGTGCCAGCAGCCGGGGACAGACCTTAACCTACGAGCAGTACTTC.

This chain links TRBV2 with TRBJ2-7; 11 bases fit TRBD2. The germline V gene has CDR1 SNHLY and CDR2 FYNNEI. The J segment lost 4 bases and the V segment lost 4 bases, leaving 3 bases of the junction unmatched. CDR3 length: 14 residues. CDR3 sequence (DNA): TGTGCCAGCAGTGGGGGGACTAGCGGATACGAGCAGTACTTC. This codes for CASSGGTSGYEQYF.

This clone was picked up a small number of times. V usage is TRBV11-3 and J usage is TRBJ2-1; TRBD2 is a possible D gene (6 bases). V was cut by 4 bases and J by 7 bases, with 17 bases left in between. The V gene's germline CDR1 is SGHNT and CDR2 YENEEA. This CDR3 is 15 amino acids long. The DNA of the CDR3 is TGTGCCAGCAGCTACTCCTATACCGGAGGGAATGAGCAGTTCTTC. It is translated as CASSYSYTGGNEQFF.

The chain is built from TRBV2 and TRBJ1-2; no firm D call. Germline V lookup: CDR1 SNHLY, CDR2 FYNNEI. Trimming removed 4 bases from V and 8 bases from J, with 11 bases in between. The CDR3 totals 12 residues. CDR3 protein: CASSGRSSGYTF. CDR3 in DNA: TGTGCCAGCAGTGGGAGGAGTTCGGGCTACACCTTC.

CDR3 sequence reads: CASSLAVEQYF. DNA of the CDR3: TGTGCCAGCAGCCTCGCAGTGGAGCAGTACTTC. This chain links TRBV5-6 with TRBJ2-7; D is unclear. The CDR3 runs to 11 residues. V was clipped by 4 bases and J by 7 bases, with 9 bases between them. The germline CDR1 and CDR2 sequences are SGHDT and YYEEEE.

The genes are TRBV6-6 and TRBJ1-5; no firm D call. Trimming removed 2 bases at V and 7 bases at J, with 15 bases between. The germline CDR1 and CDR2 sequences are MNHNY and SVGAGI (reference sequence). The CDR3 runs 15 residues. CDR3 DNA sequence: TGTGCCAGCAGTTACGACACCTCCGGTGGCCAGCCCCAGCATTTT. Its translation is CASSYDTSGGQPQHF.

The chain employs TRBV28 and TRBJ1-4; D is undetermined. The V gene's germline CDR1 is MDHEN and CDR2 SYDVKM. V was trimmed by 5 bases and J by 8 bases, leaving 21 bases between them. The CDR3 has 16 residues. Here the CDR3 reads CASSLPAQFTGEKLFF. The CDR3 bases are TGTGCCAGCAGTCTCCCGGCGCAGTTTACGGGGGAAAAACTGTTTTTT.

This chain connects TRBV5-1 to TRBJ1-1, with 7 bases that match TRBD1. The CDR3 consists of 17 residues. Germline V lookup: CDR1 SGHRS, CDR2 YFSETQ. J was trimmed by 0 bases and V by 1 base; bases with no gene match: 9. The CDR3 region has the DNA TGCGCCAGCAGCTTGTATCCTCCGGGACAGATGAACACTGAAGCTTTCTTT. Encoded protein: CASSLYPPGQMNTEAFF.

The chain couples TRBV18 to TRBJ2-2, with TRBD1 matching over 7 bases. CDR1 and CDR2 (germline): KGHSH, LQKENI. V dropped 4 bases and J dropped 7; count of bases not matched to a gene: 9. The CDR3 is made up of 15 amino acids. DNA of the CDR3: TGTGCCAGCTCACTACAGGGGATGAATTTCGGGGAGCTGTTTTTT. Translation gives CASSLQGMNFGELFF.

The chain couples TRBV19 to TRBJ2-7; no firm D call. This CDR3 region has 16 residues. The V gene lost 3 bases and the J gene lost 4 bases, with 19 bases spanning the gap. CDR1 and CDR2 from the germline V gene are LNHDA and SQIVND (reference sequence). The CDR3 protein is CASSIRGLSPVYEQYF. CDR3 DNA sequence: TGTGCCAGTAGTATTCGAGGCCTCTCACCCGTTTACGAGCAGTACTTC.

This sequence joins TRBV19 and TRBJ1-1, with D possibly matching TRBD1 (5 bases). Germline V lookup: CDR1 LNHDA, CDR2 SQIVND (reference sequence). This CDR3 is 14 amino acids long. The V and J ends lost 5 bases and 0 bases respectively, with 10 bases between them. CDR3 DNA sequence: TGTGCCAGTAGTGGGGCAGGGATGAACACTGAAGCTTTCTTT. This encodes CASSGAGMNTEAFF.

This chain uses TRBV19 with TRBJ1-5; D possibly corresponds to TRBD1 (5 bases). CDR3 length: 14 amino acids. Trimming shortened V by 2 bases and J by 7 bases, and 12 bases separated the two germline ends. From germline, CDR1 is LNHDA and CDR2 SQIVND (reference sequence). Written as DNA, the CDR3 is TGTGCCAGTAGTATAAGGGGATCGAGGCAGCCCCAGCATTTT. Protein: CASSIRGSRQPQHF.

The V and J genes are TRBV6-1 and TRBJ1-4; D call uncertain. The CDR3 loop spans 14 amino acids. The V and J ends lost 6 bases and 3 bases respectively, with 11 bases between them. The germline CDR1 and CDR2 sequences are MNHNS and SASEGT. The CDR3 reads CASRNSNSNEKLFF. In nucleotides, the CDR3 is TGTGCCAGCAGGAACAGTAACTCTAATGAAAAACTGTTTTTT.

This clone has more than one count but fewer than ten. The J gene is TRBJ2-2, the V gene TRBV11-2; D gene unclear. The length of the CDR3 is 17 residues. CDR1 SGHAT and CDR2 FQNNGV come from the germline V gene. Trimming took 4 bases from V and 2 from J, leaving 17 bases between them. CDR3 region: CASSSPPEARNTGELFF. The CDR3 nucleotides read TGTGCCAGCAGCTCCCCCCCTGAAGCGAGAAACACCGGGGAGCTGTTTTTT.

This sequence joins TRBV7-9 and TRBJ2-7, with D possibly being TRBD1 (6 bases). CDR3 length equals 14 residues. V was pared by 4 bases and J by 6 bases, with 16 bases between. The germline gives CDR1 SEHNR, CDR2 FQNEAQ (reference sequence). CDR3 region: CASSSWDTPPEQYF. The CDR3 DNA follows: TGTGCCAGCAGCTCGTGGGACACCCCCCCCGAGCAGTACTTC. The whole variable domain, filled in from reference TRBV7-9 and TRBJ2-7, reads DTGVSQNPRHKITKRGQNVTFRCDPISEHNRLYWYRQTLGQGPEFLTYFQNEAQLEKSRLLSDRFSAERPKGSFSTLEIQRTEQGDSAMYLCASSSWDTPPEQYFGPGTRLTVT.

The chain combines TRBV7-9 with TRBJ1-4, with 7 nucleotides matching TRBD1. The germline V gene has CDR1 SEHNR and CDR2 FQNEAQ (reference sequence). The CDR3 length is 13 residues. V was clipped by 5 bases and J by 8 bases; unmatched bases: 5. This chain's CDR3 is CASSLTGREKLFF. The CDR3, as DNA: TGTGCCAGCAGCCTGACAGGGCGGGAAAAACTGTTTTTT.

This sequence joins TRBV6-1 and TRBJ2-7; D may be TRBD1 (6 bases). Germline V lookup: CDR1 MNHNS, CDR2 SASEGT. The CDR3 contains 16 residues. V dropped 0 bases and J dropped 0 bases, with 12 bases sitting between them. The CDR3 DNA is TGTGCCAGCAGTGAAGCCTGGGTGGGGGCCTCCTACGAGCAGTACTTC. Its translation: CASSEAWVGASYEQYF.

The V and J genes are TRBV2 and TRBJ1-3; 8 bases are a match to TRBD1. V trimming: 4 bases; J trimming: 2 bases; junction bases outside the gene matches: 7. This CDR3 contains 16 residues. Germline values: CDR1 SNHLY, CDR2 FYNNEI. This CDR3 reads CASSGGQGATGNTIYF. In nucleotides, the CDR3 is TGTGCCAGCAGTGGGGGGCAGGGGGCGACTGGAAACACCATATATTTT.

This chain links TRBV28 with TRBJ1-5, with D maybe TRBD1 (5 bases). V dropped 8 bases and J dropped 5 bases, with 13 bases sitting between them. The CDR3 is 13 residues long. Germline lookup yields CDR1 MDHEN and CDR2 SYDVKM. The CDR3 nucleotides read TGTGCCAGCCAACGGGGGGAAGATCAGCCCCAGCATTTT. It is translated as CASQRGEDQPQHF.

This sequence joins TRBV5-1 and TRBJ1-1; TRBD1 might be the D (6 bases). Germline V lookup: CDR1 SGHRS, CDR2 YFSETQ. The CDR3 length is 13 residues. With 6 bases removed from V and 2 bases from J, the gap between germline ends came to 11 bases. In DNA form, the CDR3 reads TGCGCCAGCACCCAACAGGGTAACACTGAAGCTTTCTTT. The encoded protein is CASTQQGNTEAFF.

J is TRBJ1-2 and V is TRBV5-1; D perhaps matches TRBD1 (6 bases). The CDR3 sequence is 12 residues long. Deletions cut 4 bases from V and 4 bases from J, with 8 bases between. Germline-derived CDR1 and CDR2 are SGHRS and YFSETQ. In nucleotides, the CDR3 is TGCGCCAGCAGCCTGGACAGCTATGGCTACACCTTC. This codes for CASSLDSYGYTF.

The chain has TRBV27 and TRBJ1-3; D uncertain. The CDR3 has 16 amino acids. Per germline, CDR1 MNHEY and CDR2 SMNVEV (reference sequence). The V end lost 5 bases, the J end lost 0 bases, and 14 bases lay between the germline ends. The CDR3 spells CASSPSTSYSGNTIYF. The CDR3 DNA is TGTGCCAGCAGTCCATCCACTAGTTACTCTGGAAACACCATATATTTT.

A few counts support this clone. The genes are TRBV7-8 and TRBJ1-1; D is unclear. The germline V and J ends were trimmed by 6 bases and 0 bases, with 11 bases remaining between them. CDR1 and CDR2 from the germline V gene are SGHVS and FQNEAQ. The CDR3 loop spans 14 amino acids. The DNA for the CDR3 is TGTGCCAGCAGGCCGGGGTTTTTGAACACTGAAGCTTTCTTT. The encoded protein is CASRPGFLNTEAFF.

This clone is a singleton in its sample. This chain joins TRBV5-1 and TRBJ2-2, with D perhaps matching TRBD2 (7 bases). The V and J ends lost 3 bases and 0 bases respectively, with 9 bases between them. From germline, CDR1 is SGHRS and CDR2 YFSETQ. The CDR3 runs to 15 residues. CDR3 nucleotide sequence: TGCGCCAGCAGCTCCGGGGGGCCGAACACCGGGGAGCTGTTTTTT. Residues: CASSSGGPNTGELFF.

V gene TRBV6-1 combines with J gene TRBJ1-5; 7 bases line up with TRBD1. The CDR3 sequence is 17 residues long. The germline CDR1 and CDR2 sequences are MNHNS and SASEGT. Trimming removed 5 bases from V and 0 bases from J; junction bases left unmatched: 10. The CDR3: CASSQDRVGNSNQPQHF. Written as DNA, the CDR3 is TGTGCCAGCAGTCAAGACAGGGTTGGAAATAGCAATCAGCCCCAGCATTTT.

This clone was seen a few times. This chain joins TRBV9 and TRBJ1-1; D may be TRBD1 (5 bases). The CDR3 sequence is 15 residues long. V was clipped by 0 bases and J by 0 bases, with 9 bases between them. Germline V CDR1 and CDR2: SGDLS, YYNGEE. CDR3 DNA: TGTGCCAGCAGCGTAGGGCAGGGCTTGAACACTGAAGCTTTCTTT. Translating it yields CASSVGQGLNTEAFF.